The sequence of this T cell receptor (beta chain) was determined in a study of vaccination and CD4 T cells after COVID-19. Across the whole study: Overlapping spike peptides of SARS-CoV-2, HCoV-NL63, HCoV-OC43 and HCoV-229E stimulated the cells.

Comment on this clonotype: Its antigen is as yet unknown.

Treatment noted: roughly ten-day PBMC culture with coronavirus spike peptide pools or control peptides (ViraFEST assay). Once peptide pools had expanded antigen-specific T cells, ViraFEST sequenced TCRs. Cultures used roughly 2.1 million PBMCs per well, 10 IU/ml IL-2 and approximately 10 ug/ml peptides. The CDR3 length is 13 residues. The germline V gene has CDR1 DFQATT and CDR2 SNEGSKA (reference sequence). V lost 1 base and J 7 bases, leaving 13 bases between the germline ends. Once obtained from cultured CD4+ T cells, the DNA was sequenced using the Oncomine TCR Beta short-read assay. One entry per CDR3 protein, called by TCRdb with MiXCR from the PCR reads. The sample shows about 20,000 distinct CDR3 sequences, under 60% of them seen only once.

The TCR was taken from a human donor who had recovered from COVID-19. Specimen: CD4+ T cells from blood, cultured in vitro, collected after SARS-CoV-2 vaccination. The chain is built from TRBV20-1 and TRBJ1-2, with D possibly matching TRBD1 (6 bases). The chain's CDR3 is CSARVKGQSGYTF. For the CDR3, the DNA is TGCAGTGCTAGAGTCAAGGGACAAAGTGGCTACACCTTC.